The clone carrying this TCR beta chain appeared a few times. The CDR3 contains 16 residues. The V and J ends lost 3 bases and 3 bases, in that order; junction bases with no gene match: 10. Individual cDNA molecules each received unique molecular identifiers attached to them. From the 5' RACE reads, TCRdb called clonotypes with MiXCR, one entry per CDR3 protein. The sample has fewer than 100,000 distinct CDR3 sequences, approximately 9.1% seen once. These data originate in a study of early T cells in non-severe SARS-CoV-2 infection. Turning to the study itself: Bulk RNA isolated from unsorted whole blood underwent sequencing; chains were not paired.

The V gene is TRBV12-3 or TRBV12-4, the J gene TRBJ2-5; the match to TRBD2 covers 7 bases. Material: whole blood. The clonotype originates from an adult who was a healthcare worker with PCR-confirmed SARS-CoV-2 infection or an uninfected control (not recorded which). The DNA of the CDR3 is TGTGCCAGCAGTTTCCAACTCGGGAGCGGGAAAGAGACCCAGTACTTC. This sequence encodes CASSFQLGSGKETQYF.